The sample holds a few counts of the clone carrying this T cell receptor beta chain. Its cognate antigen is unknown. Possible read error: a much larger clone is one base away. This sample stems from a study of T cells in Graves' hyperthyroidism and ophthalmopathy. Pregnant or lactating patients were excluded, as were those with uncontrolled infection or other autoimmune disease. Study-wide results and caveats: The authors' 13 V-J model separated ophthalmopathy from stable hyperthyroidism. Blood shared most expanded thyroid clonotypes above 0.001.

Authors of the study amplified TCR beta CDR3 regions from RNA transcripts. The TCR CDR3 was amplified in a first-round RT-PCR using the HTBI primer set. TCRdb used MiXCR to reprocess the multiplex PCR reads, holding one entry per CDR3 protein. The sample includes under 300,000 distinct CDR3 sequences, 10% to 15% of them seen just once. The specimen sequenced was blood. The TCR comes from a woman between 25 and 40 years old with Graves' hyperthyroidism that later progressed to Graves' ophthalmopathy.

CDR3 protein: CASSHRNTEAFF. The CDR3 coding sequence is TGCGCCAGCAGCCACCGGAACACTGAAGCTTTCTTT. V usage is TRBV4-3 and J usage is TRBJ1-1; D is undetermined. CDR3 length: 12 residues. Trimming shortened V by 3 bases and J by 1 base, and 3 bases separated the two germline ends. CDR1 and CDR2 from the germline V gene are LGHNA and YSLEER.